Described below is a single TCR beta chain sequence and its context. Its antigen is unknown. There are no base qualities to consult, and no much larger clone falls within one base. In total, over 600 healthy bone marrow donors made up the cohort. Cohort members were all nominally healthy when sampled, although unrecorded immune exposures were likely present. The donor was CMV seropositive and belonged to the group of a few hundred seropositive cohort members. Every donor gave a peripheral blood sample, and the peripheral blood mononuclear cells from that sample were used for TCR beta sequencing. Genomic DNA was extracted from the blood cell samples with the Qiagen DNeasy Blood Extraction Kit. CDR1 is given as GTSNPN and CDR2 as SVGIG, both from the germline V gene (reference sequence). The trim is 0 bases for V and 2 bases for J, with a gap of 19 bases between the germline ends. Its CDR3 holds 17 amino acids, cysteine through phenylalanine. Only the CDR3 portion is preserved as DNA: 51 bases, with reading frame beginning at the first base.

The library was generated by the immunoSEQ multiplex PCR assay. For the multiplex PCR, a mixture combining 60 forward primers for TCR Vbeta segments and 13 reverse primers for TCR Jbeta segments was used. A multiplex PCR assay on genomic DNA amplified the CDR3 region of rearranged TCR beta genes. The amplified TCR beta libraries were sequenced on the Illumina HiSeq System as 87-base-pair reads. The original methods were these. Across the 600 to 700 repertoires, a later analysis counted 80 million or so unique TCR beta chains, 8.5 million to 12 million of which were shared by at least two donors. To remove PCR and sequencing errors, raw reads were error-corrected and collapsed into unique sequences using a nearest-neighbor algorithm that merged closely related sequences. To assign V, D and J gene segments, CDR3 sequences were aligned to IMGT reference sequences. For a sequence to be retained, at least a six-nucleotide match to both a V gene segment and a J gene segment was required. Rearrangements were classified as productive when the CDR3 lacked stop codons and remained in frame with V and J, and all other rearrangements were classified as non-productive. Following IMGT convention, CDR3 was defined as the stretch from the second conserved V-encoded cysteine to the conserved J-encoded phenylalanine. Sequences without an unambiguous match to a single V gene segment were excluded from the earlier analysis of several hundred of the donors. An earlier analysis of 500 to 700 of the donors classified V segments as functional when productive rearrangements were above 56.7% and as segregating when the standard deviation between donors was above 5%. A statistical classification framework was built for diagnosing cytomegalovirus status from the catalog of TCR beta chain sequences. A later analysis assigned V and J genes by comparing TCR nucleotide sequences with IMGT/GENE-DB human TR gene sequences. In a later analysis, CDR3 sequences and most-parsimonious VDJ recombination scenarios were assigned using the TCRdist pipeline. In a later analysis, every TCR beta chain was defined by the combination of its CDR3 amino acid sequence and its V-gene family, and reads without a unique V-gene family were dropped. To address suspected cross-contamination and a sequencing artifact, a later analysis removed approximately 600 highly shared, low-generation-probability nucleotide sequences. A later analysis calculated a clonal expansion index for each public chain from normalized within-repertoire ranks of inferred template counts. In a later analysis, generation probabilities were computed with a VDJ recombination model fitted to out-of-frame rearrangements, and the resulting probabilities were checked against IGoR. Hypergeometric tests were used in a later analysis to score TCR-TCR, TCR-HLA and TCR-CMV co-occurrence, with a repertoire-size bias correction applied to the TCR pairs. A later analysis estimated false discovery rates by permuting HLA or CMV assignments 20 times. In a later analysis, co-occurring TCRs were grouped using DBSCAN, with TCRdist sequence similarity added in when clustering inside HLA-allele-positive subsets. Co-occurrence clustering excluded repertoires with fewer than 30,000 or more than 120,000 public chains, plus five with anomalous nucleotide sharing. This immuneACCESS table, as held by TCRdb, lists in-frame sequences with V and J called but not all clones. Of the missing ones, under half trace to an unresolved V gene in checked studies; the others have no known cause. Clone size and the V and J calls come from that table; the DNA yielded D and trimming. In this sample the table shows 180,000 or so clones, 70% to 80% of which occur a single time. 3.5% to 4.5% of the sample is held by the ten biggest clonotypes.

This entry comes from a study of cytomegalovirus exposure and HLA in healthy donors (dated by TCRdb to 2016 to 2017). Study-wide context: An earlier analysis of approximately 640 of the donors reported approximately 290 Gb of sequence data and 117 million unique TCR beta sequences from roughly 200 million T cells. Approximately 300 gigabases of sequencing data and tens of millions of unique TCR sequences were included in an early release covering several hundred HLA-typed donors. Of the 398 genotyped donors, over 70% fell in the genetic ancestry cluster associated with self-reported Caucasian donors. The study was designed to test whether signatures of past pathogen exposure could be identified by cataloging public T cell receptors. The T cell repertoires of 700 or so subjects were profiled by immunosequencing and related to cytomegalovirus serostatus. A separate validation cohort of about 110 different subjects was used in addition to the approximately 700-subject first cohort. The study combined high-throughput TCR immunosequencing, statistical association of individual TCRs with disease status, and machine learning to predict cytomegalovirus infection status. A later analysis re-examined previously published TCR beta repertoires from several hundred donors and added high-resolution HLA genotyping to investigate patterns of TCR occurrence. In the later analysis, no new phenotypic data were used to find candidate immune exposures; instead, reliance was placed on TCR beta sequences and their occurrence across donors. An earlier analysis of some 500 of the donors used high-throughput TCR beta sequencing to judge whether each TCR beta V gene segment behaved as functional or pseudogenic. Donor age, sex, ethnicity and CMV serostatus were compiled together with the repertoire data. A later genetic analysis used genome-wide SNP genotypes for about 65% of the 666 donors, treating that subset as a discovery cohort. All discovery cohort repertoires had been generated using a single sequencing platform. Both class I and class II loci were covered by HLA typing, at four-digit resolution. Typing coverage varied by locus: about 629-640 donors for A, B, C, DRB1 and DQB1; 522 for DQA1; 606 for DPA1; roughly 470 for DPB1. Four to six DR-DQ haplotypes were handled as single units for association and clustering because linkage in the cohort was strong. Across 398 genotyped donors of the cohort, an average of approximately 240,000 unique TCR beta nucleotide sequences per donor were sequenced, and roughly a sixth of those sequences were non-productive.

Beyond this particular receptor, the publication reports: A later analysis associated 16,951 TCR beta sequences with specific HLA alleles at a false discovery rate of 0.05. Because counts were too low, fewer than 20 rarely observed V segments, including chromosome 9 orphons, were excluded from the earlier analysis of under 650 of the donors. Because the 87-base-pair reads could not distinguish some IMGT-functional V segments, including TRBV6-2 and TRBV6-3, those segments were excluded. A later analysis reported that several top co-occurrence clusters appeared linked to parvovirus B19, influenza, CMV and Epstein-Barr virus. In a later genetic analysis, fewer N-insertions in productive TCRs were reported among donors in an Asian-associated ancestry cluster than the approximately 670-donor mean. In a later analysis, TCR association rates were found to vary across HLA loci, with the most associated TCRs seen for DRB1 alleles and the fewest for HLA-C alleles. A cluster of highly shared sequence variants was judged likely to be a technical artifact of the sequencing pipeline. In vitro tests confirmed that three of the cytomegalovirus-associated TCR beta chains recognize cytomegalovirus antigens. Across donors, most TCR sequences were observed very rarely, whereas some public TCRs were present in many individuals. An earlier analysis of some 590 of the donors showed that most TCR beta V segments appeared in productive rearrangements either about 87% or about 30% of the time, which broadly matched IMGT annotations. Cytomegalovirus status was reported to be diagnosed by the classifier with high specificity and sensitivity in both the original and validation cohorts. A further reported finding was that TCR beta sequences accurately predicted the HLA-A and HLA-B alleles for most subjects in the first cohort. The authors suggested that the approach could potentially be generalized to other disease states and immunological phenotypes. Correlated functional status among segregating V segments might be attributable to linkage disequilibrium, but an unknown experimental factor could not be ruled out. A total of 150 to 200 TCR beta chains were listed by the study as associated with cytomegalovirus. Most CMV-associated TCR beta chains appeared to be HLA-restricted in a later analysis, and the HLA associations seemed to be driven largely by CMV exposure. For the cohort, immune exposure information was limited to CMV serostatus. Strong co-occurrence of HLA alleles, especially DR and DQ, made assigning TCR associations to individual alleles difficult. Sequencing depth was assumed to be roughly uniform across donors in the presence/absence analyses, though that assumption may not hold. A later genetic analysis associated a missense DCLRE1C variant with V-gene and J-gene trimming of TCR beta chains, and an independent cohort replicated the association. Because some donors lacked HLA typing at each locus, the association tests relied only on the typed subset. Compared with equally common non-associated chains, HLA-associated TCR beta chains in a later analysis were more clonally expanded and had lower generation probabilities. This cohort had only TCR beta chains sequenced, and the lack of alpha or paired-chain data limited which features could be detected.

The sequence is built from TRBV30 and TRBJ1-1; the D gene cannot be named for sure. The material sequenced was PBMCs. The TCR was taken from a woman aged 55-69 years in good health and CMV-seropositive. CDR3 region: CAWSVSLRWNPNTEAFF. The bases are TGTGCCTGGAGTGTTAGTTTGCGGTGGAATCCAAACACTGAAGCTTTCTTT.